Below, 22 T cell receptor beta chains from the same sample are listed, as sequenced in a study of vaccination and CD4 T cells after COVID-19. The treatment denotes: approximately nine-day PBMC culture with coronavirus spike peptide pools or control peptides (ViraFEST assay). No antigen has been identified for these receptors. The study sequenced cultured CD4+ T cell DNA using the Oncomine TCR Beta short-read assay. TCRdb re-analysed the PCR reads in MiXCR, keeping a single row per CDR3 protein. The sample carries about 21,000 distinct CDR3 sequences, roughly 50% recorded once. The sample here was CD4+ T cells from blood, cultured in vitro, taken after SARS-CoV-2 vaccination. The receptors stem from a human donor who had recovered from COVID-19.

The chain has TRBV6-2 or TRBV6-3 and TRBJ2-7; the D gene is possibly TRBD1 (6 bases). V was cut by 0 bases and J by 6 bases, with 12 bases left in between. Germline loops: CDR1 MNHEY, CDR2 SVGEGT. The CDR3 loop spans 14 amino acids. The CDR3 reads CASSYSVQGTEQYF. CDR3 DNA: TGTGCCAGCAGTTACTCGGTTCAGGGGACCGAGCAGTACTTC.

J is TRBJ2-7 and V is TRBV27, with D perhaps TRBD1 (6 bases). CDR3 length: 16 residues. The germline V gene has CDR1 MNHEY and CDR2 SMNVEV (reference sequence). V shed 0 bases and J shed 5 bases, with 17 bases lying between them. This chain's CDR3 is CASSLSRGFEVNEQYF. The CDR3 DNA follows: TGTGCCAGCAGTTTATCCAGGGGTTTTGAAGTCAACGAGCAGTACTTC.

This chain joins TRBV20-1 and TRBJ2-1, with D possibly being TRBD1 (6 bases). The germline V and J ends were trimmed by 3 bases and 9 bases, with 21 bases remaining between them. The CDR3 length is 15 residues. CDR1 and CDR2 (germline): DFQATT, SNEGSKA (reference sequence). The CDR3 is CSASWRQGFLFEQFF. As DNA, the CDR3 is TGCAGTGCTAGTTGGCGGCAGGGGTTTTTGTTTGAGCAGTTCTTC.

This chain links TRBV6-1 with TRBJ2-7; the D gene could be TRBD1 or TRBD2 (5 bases each). V lost 10 bases and J lost 0, with 13 bases in between. This CDR3 comprises 13 residues. CDR1 and CDR2 from the germline V gene are MNHNS and SASEGT. CDR3 sequence: CATGTGSSYEQYF. CDR3 DNA: TGTGCCACCGGGACGGGCAGCTCCTACGAGCAGTACTTC.

This chain uses TRBV20-1 with TRBJ2-7; no reliable D call. Germline V gene sequence: CDR1 DFQATT, CDR2 SNEGSKA (reference sequence). Trimming pared 0 bases from V and 0 bases from J, leaving 3 bases between. The CDR3 spans 12 residues. The DNA for the CDR3 is TGCAGTGCTAGAGAGGACTCCTACGAGCAGTACTTC. Translation gives CSAREDSYEQYF.

The sample holds a few counts of this clonotype. The chain carries TRBV20-1 and TRBJ2-5; 14 bases align to TRBD2. CDR1 and CDR2 (germline): DFQATT, SNEGSKA (reference sequence). The CDR3 extends over 18 amino acids. V shed 3 bases and J 0 bases; nucleotides not matched to a gene: 9. The CDR3 DNA reads TGCAGTGCTAGGGAGGGACTAGCGGGGGCCCTAGACCAAGAGACCCAGTACTTC. It translates to CSAREGLAGALDQETQYF.

CDR3 in DNA: TGTGCCAGCACTGCGCTGGGGGTAACTGAAGCTTTCTTT. Translating it yields CASTALGVTEAFF. The V call is TRBV6-1, the J call TRBJ1-1; D might be TRBD1 (5 bases). CDR1 and CDR2 (germline): MNHNS, SASEGT. This CDR3 comprises 13 residues. The V end lost 7 bases, the J end lost 5 bases, and 14 bases lay between the germline ends.

This CDR3 is CSSGGDEQFF. CDR3 DNA sequence: TGCAGCTCTGGGGGTGATGAGCAGTTCTTC. The chain links TRBV20-1 to TRBJ2-1; the D call may be TRBD1 or TRBD2 (5 bases each). Germline CDR1 is DFQATT and CDR2 is SNEGSKA (reference sequence). CDR3 size: 10 residues.

This clonotype was observed a single time. This sequence joins TRBV2 and TRBJ1-1; no firm D call. CDR3 length: 13 amino acids. V lost 2 bases to trimming and J lost 1 base, with 5 bases between them. Germline V gives CDR1 SNHLY, CDR2 FYNNEI. In DNA form, the CDR3 reads TGTGCCAGCAGTGAACGAGGGAACACTGAAGCTTTCTTT. This sequence encodes CASSERGNTEAFF.

This clonotype was observed a handful of times. The chain recombines TRBV27 with TRBJ1-4; the match to TRBD1 covers 8 bases. Germline V lookup: CDR1 MNHEY, CDR2 SMNVEV (reference sequence). Unmatched junction bases numbered 6, after V lost 7 bases and J lost 8 bases. The CDR3 runs 13 residues. The CDR3 DNA sequence: TGTGCCAGCACCATGAGGACAGGGGAAAAACTGTTTTTT. Amino acid sequence: CASTMRTGEKLFF.

This clonotype showed up just a few times. The chain is built from TRBV7-2 and TRBJ1-2, with D perhaps matching TRBD1 (6 bases). Trimming removed 4 bases at V and 0 bases at J, with 15 bases between. CDR1 is SGHTA and CDR2 is FQGNSA in the germline V gene. This CDR3 contains 16 residues. The CDR3 region has the DNA TGTGCCAGCAGCTCTGAACCAGGGGTAACTAACTATGGCTACACCTTC. As protein: CASSSEPGVTNYGYTF. The variable domain in full, with the rest retrieved from reference TRBV7-2 and TRBJ1-2, is GAGVSQSPSNKVTEKGKDVELRCDPISGHTALYWYRQSLGQGLEFLIYFQGNSAPDKSGLPSDRFSAERTGGSVSTLTIQRTQQEDSAVYLCASSSEPGVTNYGYTFGSGTRLTVV.

V gene TRBV29-1 combines with J gene TRBJ1-1; possibly TRBD1 for D (5 bases). Germline-derived CDR1 and CDR2 are SQVTM and ANQGSEA. V lost 7 bases and J 1 base, leaving 13 bases between the germline ends. The CDR3 has 13 residues. The chain's CDR3 is CSGTQGRNTEAFF. For the CDR3, the DNA is TGCAGCGGTACCCAGGGACGGAACACTGAAGCTTTCTTT.

The chain links TRBV7-6 to TRBJ2-6, with 9 bases identical to TRBD1. CDR1 and CDR2 from the germline V gene are SGHVS and FNYEAQ. The CDR3 spans 19 residues. V was pared by 3 bases and J by 3 bases, with 12 bases of the junction left unmatched. The CDR3, as DNA: TGTGCCAGCAGCTTCTTATCCGGGACAGGGATGGTTGGGGCCAACGTCCTGACTTTC. Protein product: CASSFLSGTGMVGANVLTF. The full variable domain, its missing parts supplied by reference TRBV7-6 and TRBJ2-6, is GAGVSQSPRYKVTKRGQDVALRCDPISGHVSLYWYRQALGQGPEFLTYFNYEAQQDKSGLPNDRFSAERPEGSISTLTIQRTEQRDSAMYRCASSFLSGTGMVGANVLTFGAGSRLTVL.

The chain couples TRBV6-1 to TRBJ2-1; 9 bases are shared with TRBD2. V gave up 7 bases and J gave up 5 bases; unmatched junction bases: 12. Germline loops: CDR1 MNHNS, CDR2 SASEGT. The CDR3 runs to 16 residues. CDR3 residues: CASMGVRTSVDNEQFF. The DNA of the CDR3 is TGTGCCAGCATGGGGGTCCGGACTAGCGTTGACAATGAGCAGTTCTTC.

This clonotype was observed a handful of times. The chain joins TRBV6-1 to TRBJ1-5; 11 positions match TRBD1. CDR3 size: 14 residues. V dropped 6 bases and J dropped 6; count of bases not matched to a gene: 4. Germline loops: CDR1 MNHNS, CDR2 SASEGT. Here the CDR3 reads CASRGTGGGQPQHF. In DNA form, the CDR3 reads TGTGCCAGCAGGGGGACAGGGGGAGGTCAGCCCCAGCATTTT.

This clonotype has more than one count but fewer than ten. CDR3 sequence: CSARRRGPDTQYF. DNA for the CDR3: TGCAGTGCTAGGCGCAGGGGGCCAGATACGCAGTATTTT. The chain employs TRBV20-1 and TRBJ2-3; TRBD1 agrees at 8 bases. Losses at the gene ends were 3 bases for V and 4 bases for J; bases not matched to a gene: 3. The CDR3 spans 13 residues. The germline V gene encodes CDR1 DFQATT and CDR2 SNEGSKA (reference sequence).

This clonotype occurred a few times. The gene calls are TRBV15 and TRBJ2-5; 8 bases agree with TRBD1. Germline CDR1 LNHNV, CDR2 YYDKDF (reference sequence). V was clipped by 4 bases and J by 2 bases; unmatched bases: 12. The CDR3 sequence is 17 residues long. The DNA for the CDR3 is TGTGCCACCAGCACCCGACAAAGACAGGGGTGGCAAGAGACCCAGTACTTC. Translated, it gives CATSTRQRQGWQETQYF.

This rearrangement joins TRBV19 to TRBJ1-1, with D possibly TRBD1 on 6 matching bases. The CDR3 runs to 16 residues. Looked up from germline, CDR1 is LNHDA and CDR2 is SQIVND (reference sequence). Trimming removed 2 bases at V and 4 bases at J, with 17 bases between. The CDR3 sequence is CASSIRGPTPGTEAFF. The CDR3 coding sequence is TGTGCCAGTAGTATACGGGGGCCGACACCGGGCACTGAAGCTTTCTTT.

V is TRBV27 and J is TRBJ1-1; 9 bases line up with TRBD1. The CDR3 totals 15 residues. The germline V gene has CDR1 MNHEY and CDR2 SMNVEV (reference sequence). Trimming at V came to 2 bases and at J to 6 bases, leaving 7 bases not matched to a gene. The CDR3 region has the DNA TGTGCCAGCAGTTTAACGACAGGGGGAAATGCTGAAGCTTTCTTT. Translated, it gives CASSLTTGGNAEAFF.

The chain employs TRBV7-3 and TRBJ2-5; D is possibly TRBD1 (6 bases). The CDR3 contains 13 residues. The germline V gene encodes CDR1 SGHTA and CDR2 FQGTGA. V was clipped by 5 bases and J by 2 bases, with 9 bases between them. CDR3 in DNA: TGTGCCAGCAGCATAGGGGGACAAGAGACCCAGTACTTC. Translated, it gives CASSIGGQETQYF.

This clonotype was observed a few times. The genes are TRBV19 and TRBJ1-5; a weak D match, TRBD1 (6 bases). Looked up from germline, CDR1 is LNHDA and CDR2 is SQIVND (reference sequence). The germline V and J ends were trimmed by 6 bases and 7 bases, with 16 bases remaining between them. CDR3 length: 14 amino acids. The CDR3 loop reads CASSGRRGRQPQHF. The CDR3 DNA reads as TGTGCCAGTAGCGGTCGCAGGGGTCGACAGCCCCAGCATTTT.

This clonotype was recorded a few times. The gene calls are TRBV6-1 and TRBJ2-5; the match to TRBD1 covers 8 bases. Trimming removed 7 bases from V and 1 base from J; junction bases left unmatched: 8. This CDR3 is 15 amino acids long. Germline CDR1 and CDR2: MNHNS and SASEGT. CDR3 residues: CASTPQGGLQETQYF. The DNA of the CDR3 is TGTGCCAGCACTCCACAGGGGGGACTCCAAGAGACCCAGTACTTC.